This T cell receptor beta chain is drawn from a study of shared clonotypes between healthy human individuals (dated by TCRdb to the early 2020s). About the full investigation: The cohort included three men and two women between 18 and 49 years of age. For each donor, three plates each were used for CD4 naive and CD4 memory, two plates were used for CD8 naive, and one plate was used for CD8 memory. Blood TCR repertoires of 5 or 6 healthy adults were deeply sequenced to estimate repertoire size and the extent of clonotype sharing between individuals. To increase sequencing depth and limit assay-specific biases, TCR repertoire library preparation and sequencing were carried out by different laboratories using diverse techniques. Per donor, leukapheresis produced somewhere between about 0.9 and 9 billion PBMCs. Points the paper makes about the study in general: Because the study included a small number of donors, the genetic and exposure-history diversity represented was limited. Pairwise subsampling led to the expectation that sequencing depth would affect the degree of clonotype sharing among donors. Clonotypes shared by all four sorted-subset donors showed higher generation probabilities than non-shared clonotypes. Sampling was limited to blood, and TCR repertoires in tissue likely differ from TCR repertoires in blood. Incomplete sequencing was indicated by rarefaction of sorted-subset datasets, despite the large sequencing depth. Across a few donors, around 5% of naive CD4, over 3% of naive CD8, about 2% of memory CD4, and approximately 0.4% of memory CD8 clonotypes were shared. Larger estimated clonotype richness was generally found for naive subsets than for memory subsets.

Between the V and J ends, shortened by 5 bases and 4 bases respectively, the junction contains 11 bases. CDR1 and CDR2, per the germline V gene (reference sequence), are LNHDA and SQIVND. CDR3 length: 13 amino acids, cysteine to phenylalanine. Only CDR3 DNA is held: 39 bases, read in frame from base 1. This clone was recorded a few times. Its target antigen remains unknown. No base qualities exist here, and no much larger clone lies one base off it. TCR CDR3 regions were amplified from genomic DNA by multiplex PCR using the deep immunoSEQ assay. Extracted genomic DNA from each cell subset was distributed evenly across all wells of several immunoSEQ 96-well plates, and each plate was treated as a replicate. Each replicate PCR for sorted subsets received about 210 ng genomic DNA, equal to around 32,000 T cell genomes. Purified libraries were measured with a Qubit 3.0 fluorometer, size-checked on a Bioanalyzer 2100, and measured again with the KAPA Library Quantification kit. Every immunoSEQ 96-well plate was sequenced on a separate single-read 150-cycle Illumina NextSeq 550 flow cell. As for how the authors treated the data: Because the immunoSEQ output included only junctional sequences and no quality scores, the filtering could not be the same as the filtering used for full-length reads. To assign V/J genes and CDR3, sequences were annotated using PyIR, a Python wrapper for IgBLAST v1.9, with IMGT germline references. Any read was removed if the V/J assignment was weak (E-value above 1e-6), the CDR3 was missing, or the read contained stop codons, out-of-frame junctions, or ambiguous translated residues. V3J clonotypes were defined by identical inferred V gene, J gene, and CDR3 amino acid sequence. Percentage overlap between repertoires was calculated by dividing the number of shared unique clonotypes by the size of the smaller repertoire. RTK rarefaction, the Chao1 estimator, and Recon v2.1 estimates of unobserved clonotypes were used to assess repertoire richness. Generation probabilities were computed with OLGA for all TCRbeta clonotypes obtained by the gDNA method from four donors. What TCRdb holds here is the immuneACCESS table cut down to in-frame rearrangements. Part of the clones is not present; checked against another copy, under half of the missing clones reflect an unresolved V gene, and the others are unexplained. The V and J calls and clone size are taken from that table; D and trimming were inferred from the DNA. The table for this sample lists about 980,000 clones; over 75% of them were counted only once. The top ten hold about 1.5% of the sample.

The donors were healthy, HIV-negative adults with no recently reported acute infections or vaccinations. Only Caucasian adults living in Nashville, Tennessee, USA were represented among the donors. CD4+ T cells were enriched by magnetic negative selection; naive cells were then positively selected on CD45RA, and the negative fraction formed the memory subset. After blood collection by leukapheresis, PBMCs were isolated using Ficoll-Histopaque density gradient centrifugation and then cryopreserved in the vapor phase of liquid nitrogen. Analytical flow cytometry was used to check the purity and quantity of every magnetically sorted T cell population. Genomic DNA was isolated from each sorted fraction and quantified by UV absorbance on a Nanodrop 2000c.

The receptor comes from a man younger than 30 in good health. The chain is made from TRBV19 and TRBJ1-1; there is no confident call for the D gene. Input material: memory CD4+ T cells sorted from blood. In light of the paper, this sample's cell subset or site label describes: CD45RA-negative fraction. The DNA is TGTGCCAGTAGTTCCGTCCTCGGCACTGAAGCTTTCTTT. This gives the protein CASSSVLGTEAFF.